The 14 T cell receptor beta chains in this list originate from one sample, sequenced in a study of somatic mutations in cytotoxic T cells in rheumatoid arthritis. TCRdb keeps only in-frame clones here, not all; method: immunoSEQ multiplex PCR. This table holds approximately 4,300 clones, approximately 77% found once. Sequencing was done on a sample of CD8+ T cells sorted from blood. The receptors stem from an adult with rheumatoid arthritis.

The gene calls are TRBV11-2 and TRBJ1-6; D might be TRBD1 (5 bases). V shed 2 bases and J shed 9 bases, with 11 bases lying between them. Germline V gives CDR1 SGHAT, CDR2 FQNNGV. The CDR3 is 14 residues long. This CDR3 is CASSLWGVGSPLHF. Here the CDR3 DNA reads TGTGCCAGCAGCTTATGGGGGGTGGGTTCACCCCTCCACTTT.

The chain recombines TRBV7-8 with TRBJ1-6; D uncertain. The CDR3 has 18 residues. Germline V gives CDR1 SGHVS, CDR2 FQNEAQ. V shed 1 base and J shed 0 bases, with 13 bases lying between them. CDR3 sequence: CASSLERTASSYNSPLHF. The CDR3 bases are TGTGCCAGCAGCTTAGAACGGACTGCTAGCTCCTATAATTCACCCCTCCACTTT.

The chain joins TRBV2 to TRBJ2-1; D is unresolved. V lost 6 bases and J lost 0, with 15 bases in between. Per germline, CDR1 SNHLY and CDR2 FYNNEI. The CDR3 loop spans 16 amino acids. As DNA, the CDR3 is TGTGCCAGCAGATACGACCCCCTCGGCTCCTACAATGAGCAGTTCTTC. Its translation: CASRYDPLGSYNEQFF.

This clone has a handful of counts. The rearrangement joins TRBV2 to TRBJ1-1; 7 nucleotides align to TRBD1. This CDR3 comprises 15 residues. The V gene's germline CDR1 is SNHLY and CDR2 FYNNEI. The CDR3 sequence is CVTAATGRLDTEAFF. The CDR3 region has the DNA TGTGTCACAGCAGCGACAGGGCGGTTGGACACTGAAGCTTTCTTT.

V is TRBV5-1 and J is TRBJ2-5; 7 bases map to TRBD2. V was clipped by 3 bases and J by 4 bases; unmatched bases: 12. Germline V lookup: CDR1 SGHRS, CDR2 YFSETQ. The CDR3 has 16 amino acids. The CDR3 DNA is TGCGCCAGCAGCTCCTGGCTCGGGGGGTCGCCAGAGACCCAGTACTTC. Its protein is CASSSWLGGSPETQYF.

This clone was found a few times. The CDR3 carries no conserved terminal phenylalanine or tryptophan, so it likely arises from a read error. The DNA is omitted, as the CDR3 cannot be located on it reliably, and the CDR3 follows TCRdb's listing. This sequence joins TRBV23-1 and TRBJ1-2; the DNA was not compared with TRBD1, the D call given in the table. TRBV23-1 counts as an open reading frame of uncertain function. The CDR3 sequence runs 9 residues, both termini included. The chain's CDR3 is CASSQSGRD.

The rearrangement uses TRBV10-3 and TRBJ2-5; TRBD2 is a possible D gene (6 bases). Trimming pared 2 bases from V and 3 bases from J, leaving 13 bases between. From germline, CDR1 is ENHRY and CDR2 SYGVKD. There are 15 residues in the CDR3. Here the CDR3 DNA reads TGTGCCATCAGTGAGGCAATAGCGGTTGAAGAGACCCAGTACTTC. Translated: CAISEAIAVEETQYF.

J is TRBJ1-1 and V is TRBV9; TRBD1 is a possible D gene (5 bases). V lost 4 bases to trimming and J lost 3 bases, with 10 bases between them. The CDR3 is made up of 13 amino acids. CDR1 SGDLS and CDR2 YYNGEE come from the germline V gene. The CDR3 bases are TGTGCCAGCAGCCGGGGGGGGTACACTGAAGCTTTCTTT. Translated: CASSRGGYTEAFF.

V usage is TRBV5-1 and J usage is TRBJ2-3, with D uncertain. V was cut by 0 bases and J by 5 bases, with 4 bases left in between. Germline values: CDR1 SGHRS, CDR2 YFSETQ. This CDR3 region has 12 residues. The CDR3 region is CASSLAGDTQYF. The CDR3 DNA sequence: TGCGCCAGCAGCTTGGCGGGAGATACGCAGTATTTT.

This chain links TRBV5-8 with TRBJ1-5, with unresolved D. CDR1 SGHTS and CDR2 YDEGEE come from the germline V gene. The CDR3 runs 16 residues. V was clipped by 3 bases and J by 4 bases, with 17 bases between them. The CDR3 loop is CASSSGSYQRNQPQHF. In DNA form, the CDR3 reads TGTGCCAGCAGCTCAGGAAGCTACCAAAGAAATCAGCCCCAGCATTTT.

The J gene is TRBJ1-2, the V gene TRBV2, with D possibly TRBD1 on 5 matching bases. Per the germline V gene, CDR1 is SNHLY and CDR2 is FYNNEI. The CDR3 has 15 amino acids. The V end was cut by 6 bases, the J end by 0 bases, with 14 bases between. CDR3 protein: CASRERGGANYGYTF. The CDR3 DNA sequence: TGTGCCAGCAGAGAAAGGGGTGGGGCTAACTATGGCTACACCTTC.

CDR3 nucleotide sequence: TGTGCCAGCAGCGCGAGATATGGCTACACCTTC. It codes for CASSARYGYTF. The rearrangement joins TRBV9 to TRBJ1-2; D not certain. CDR1 and CDR2 (germline): SGDLS, YYNGEE. The CDR3 sequence is 11 residues long. Trimming took off 3 bases at V and 5 bases at J, with 5 bases between the two ends. Full variable domain (missing parts from reference TRBV9 and TRBJ1-2): DSGVTQTPKHLITATGQRVTLRCSPRSGDLSVYWYQQSLDQGLQFLIQYYNGEERAKGNILERFSAQQFPDLHSELNLSSLELGDSALYFCASSARYGYTFGSGTRLTVV.

This clone was recorded only once. The chain combines TRBV19 with TRBJ1-4, with a weak D call TRBD1 (5 bases). V gave up 7 bases and J gave up 3 bases, with 15 bases separating them. Germline values: CDR1 LNHDA, CDR2 SQIVND (reference sequence). This CDR3 spans 15 amino acids. The CDR3 is CASTYIAGANEKLFF. The CDR3 nucleotides read TGTGCCAGTACTTATATTGCGGGGGCTAATGAAAAACTGTTTTTT.

The chain uses TRBV29-1 and TRBJ2-3; maybe TRBD2 (5 bases). Deletions cut 0 bases from V and 1 base from J, with 17 bases between. Germline V gene sequence: CDR1 SQVTM, CDR2 ANQGSEA. This CDR3 spans 17 amino acids. The CDR3 DNA reads as TGCAGCGTTGAAGATCGTGACGGGGTAAAAGGCACAGATACGCAGTATTTT. The encoded protein is CSVEDRDGVKGTDTQYF.